The rows below give T cell receptor beta chains drawn from one sample of a study of blood T cell repertoires in COVID-19. Method: immunoSEQ multiplex PCR; TCRdb's copy keeps in-frame clones and lacks some. The sample consists of around 360,000 clones, about 87% of them appearing once. Sequenced: peripheral blood. These receptors were obtained from a woman aged 25 to 39 with COVID-19, enrolled during active disease. The CDR3 runs from the conserved cysteine through the conserved F or W. The order of the fields is J gene, clone size, D gene, V gene, CDR3 DNA, CDR3 protein. D genes are given only for firm matches. Size tells how often a clone was seen (once, few, many) or the class of an expanded clone, and some rows leave it out.

TRBJ2-5	.	.	TRBV6-2/TRBV6-3	TGTGCCAGCAGTTACGGAGGTCAAGAGACCCAGTACTTC	CASSYGGQETQYF
TRBJ2-7	.	TRBD2	TRBV4-1	TGCGCCTCCACCGAACTAGCGGGAGGGATCTACGAGCAGTACTTC	CASTELAGGIYEQYF
TRBJ2-5	.	TRBD2	TRBV2	TGTGCCAGCAGGGGACTAGCGGGAGCAGCAGGGGAGACCCAGTACTTC	CASRGLAGAAGETQYF
TRBJ1-4	once	.	TRBV2	TGTGCCAGCAGTGAGGGGGGTGGCGAAAAACTGTTTTTT	CASSEGGGEKLFF
TRBJ1-4	.	TRBD1	TRBV28	TGTGCCAGCGGGGATCTAGGGGGCCAGGGTAATGAAAAACTGTTTTTT	CASGDLGGQGNEKLFF
TRBJ1-3	few	.	TRBV4-1	TGCGCCAGCAGCCAAGATCTAGGGGGAGGAAACACCATATATTTT	CASSQDLGGGNTIYF
TRBJ2-7	.	.	TRBV28	TGTGCCAGCAGTTTAGGGGCCTGGGCTTCACCCTCCTACGAGCAGTACTTC	CASSLGAWASPSYEQYF
TRBJ2-4	.	TRBD2	TRBV3-1/TRBV3-2	TGTGCCAGCAGCCCGCGCGGGACTAGTTCACGGTTGGCCAAAAACATTCAGTACTTC	CASSPRGTSSRLAKNIQYF
TRBJ2-2	.	TRBD1	TRBV24-1	TGTGCCACCAGTGATTCACCGGGACAGGGGGCCCACACCGGGGAGCTGTTTTTT	CATSDSPGQGAHTGELFF
TRBJ2-5	.	TRBD2	TRBV24-1	TGTGCCACCAGCCTAGCGGGAGGGCCGGAGACCCAGTACTTC	CATSLAGGPETQYF
TRBJ2-1	.	.	TRBV5-6	TGTGCCAGCAGCTTCACAGGCCTTATCGATGAGCAGTTCTTC	CASSFTGLIDEQFF
TRBJ1-4	few	.	TRBV28	TGTGCCAGCAGTTTGGGCAGGAGGGATGAAAAACTGTTTTTT	CASSLGRRDEKLFF
TRBJ2-5	.	.	TRBV5-1	TGCGCCAGCAGCTGGGTAGGGGGAGAGACCCAGTACTTC	CASSWVGGETQYF
TRBJ1-2	.	TRBD1	TRBV28	TGTGCCACCCCAGCAAAGGACAGGGACGGCTACACCTTC	CATPAKDRDGYTF
TRBJ2-1	.	.	TRBV3-1/TRBV3-2	TGTGCCAGCAGCCAAGCGGGAAGCGAGCAGTTCTTC	CASSQAGSEQFF
TRBJ1-6	.	.	TRBV27	TGTGCCAGCGGCCCGCCAAGTAATTCACCCCTCCACTTT	CASGPPSNSPLHF
TRBJ2-7	.	.	TRBV20-1	TGCAGTGCTAGAGGACTAAGTGACCAGTACTTC	CSARGLSDQYF
TRBJ1-3	.	.	TRBV21-1	TGTGCCAGCACCATAGGGAGTCGGGACACCGTCTCTGGAAACACCATATATTTT	CASTIGSRDTVSGNTIYF
TRBJ2-3	few	.	TRBV10-1	TGCGCCAGCAGTGGGGGGGGCACAGATACGCAGTATTTT	CASSGGGTDTQYF
TRBJ2-2	.	.	TRBV7-2	TGTGCCAGCATCGCACAGGGCCACACCGGGGAGCTGTTTTTT	CASIAQGHTGELFF
TRBJ2-5	.	TRBD1	TRBV5-1	TGCGCCAGCAGCGATCCCGGGACAGGGGGCGAGACCCAGTACTTC	CASSDPGTGGETQYF
TRBJ2-2	.	TRBD1	TRBV27	TGTGCCAGCAGTTTGGACAGGGCCACCGGGGAGCTGTTTTTT	CASSLDRATGELFF
TRBJ2-7	.	TRBD1	TRBV15	TGTGCCACCAGCAGACAGGGGGCGCGGTCCTACGAGCAGTACTTC	CATSRQGARSYEQYF
TRBJ1-4	.	.	TRBV6-5	TGTGCCAGCAGTTACTCTTTGGGACATCCCGAAAAACTGTTTTTT	CASSYSLGHPEKLFF
TRBJ2-7	.	TRBD2	TRBV15	TGTGCCACCAGCGCCAGACTAGCAGGCGAGCAGTACTTC	CATSARLAGEQYF
TRBJ2-3	.	.	TRBV10-3	TGTGCCATCAGTATAAACTCGGCAGATACGCAGTATTTT	CAISINSADTQYF
TRBJ1-1	.	.	TRBV10-2	TGCGCCAGCAGTGAGACGCTTGGACAGCTCGAAGCTTTCTTT	CASSETLGQLEAFF